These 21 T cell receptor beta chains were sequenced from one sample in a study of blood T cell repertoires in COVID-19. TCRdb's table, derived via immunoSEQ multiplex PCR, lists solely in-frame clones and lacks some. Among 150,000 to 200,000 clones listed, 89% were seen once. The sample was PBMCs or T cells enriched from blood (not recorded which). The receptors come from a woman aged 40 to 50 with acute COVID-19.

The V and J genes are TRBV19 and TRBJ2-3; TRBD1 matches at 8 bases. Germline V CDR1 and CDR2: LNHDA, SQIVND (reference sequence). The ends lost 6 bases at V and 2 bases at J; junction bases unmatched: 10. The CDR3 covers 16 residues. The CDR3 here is CASSLRMTGDTDTQYF. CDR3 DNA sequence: TGTGCCAGTAGCCTAAGGATGACAGGGGACACAGATACGCAGTATTTT.

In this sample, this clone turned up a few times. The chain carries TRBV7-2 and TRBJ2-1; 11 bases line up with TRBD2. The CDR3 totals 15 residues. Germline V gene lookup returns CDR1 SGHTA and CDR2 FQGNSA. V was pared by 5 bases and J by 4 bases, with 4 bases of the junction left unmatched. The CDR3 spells CASSPRTSGYNEQFF. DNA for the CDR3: TGTGCCAGCAGCCCCCGGACTAGCGGGTACAATGAGCAGTTCTTC.

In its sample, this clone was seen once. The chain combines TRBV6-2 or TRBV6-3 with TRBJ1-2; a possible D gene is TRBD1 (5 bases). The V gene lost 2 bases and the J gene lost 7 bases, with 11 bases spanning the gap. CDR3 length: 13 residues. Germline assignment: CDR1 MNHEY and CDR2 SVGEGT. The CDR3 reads CASSYIVQGGYTF. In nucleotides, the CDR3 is TGTGCCAGCAGTTACATTGTCCAGGGTGGCTACACCTTC.

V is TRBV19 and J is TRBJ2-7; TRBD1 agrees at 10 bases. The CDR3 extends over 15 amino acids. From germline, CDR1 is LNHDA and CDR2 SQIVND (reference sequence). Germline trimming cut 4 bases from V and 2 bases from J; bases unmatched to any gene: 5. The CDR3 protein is CASSTGTGATYEQYF. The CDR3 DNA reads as TGTGCCAGTAGTACCGGGACAGGGGCGACCTACGAGCAGTACTTC. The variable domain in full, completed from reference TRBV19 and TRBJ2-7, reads DGGITQSPKYLFRKEGQNVTLSCEQNLNHDAMYWYRQDPGQGLRLIYYSQIVNDFQKGDIAEGYSVSREKKESFPLTVTSAQKNPTAFYLCASSTGTGATYEQYFGPGTRLTVT.

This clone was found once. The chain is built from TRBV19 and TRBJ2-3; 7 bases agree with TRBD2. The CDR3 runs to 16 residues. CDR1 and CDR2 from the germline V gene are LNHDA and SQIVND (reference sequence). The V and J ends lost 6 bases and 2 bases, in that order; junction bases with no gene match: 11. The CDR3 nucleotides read TGTGCCAGTAGCGTTGGGAGGGGACTACCCACAGATACGCAGTATTTT. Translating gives CASSVGRGLPTDTQYF.

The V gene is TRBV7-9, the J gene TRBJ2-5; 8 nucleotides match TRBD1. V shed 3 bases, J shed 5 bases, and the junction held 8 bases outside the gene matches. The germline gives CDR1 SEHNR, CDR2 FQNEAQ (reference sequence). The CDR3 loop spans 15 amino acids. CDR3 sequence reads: CASSLGRTGRETQYF. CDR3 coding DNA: TGTGCCAGCAGCTTGGGAAGGACAGGGCGGGAGACCCAGTACTTC.

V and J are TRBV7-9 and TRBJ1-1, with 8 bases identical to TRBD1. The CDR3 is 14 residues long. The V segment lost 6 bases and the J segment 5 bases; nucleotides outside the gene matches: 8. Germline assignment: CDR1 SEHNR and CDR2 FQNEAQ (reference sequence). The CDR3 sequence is CASSPGQGWTEAFF. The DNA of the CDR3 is TGTGCCAGCAGTCCTGGACAGGGATGGACTGAAGCTTTCTTT.

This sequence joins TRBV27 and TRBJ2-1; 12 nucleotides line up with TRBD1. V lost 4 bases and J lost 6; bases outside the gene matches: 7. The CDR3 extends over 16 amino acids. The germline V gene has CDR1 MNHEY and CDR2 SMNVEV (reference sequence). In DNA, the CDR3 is TGTGCCAGCAGTTCCTCCGGGACAGGGGGCGTCAATGAGCAGTTCTTC. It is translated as CASSSSGTGGVNEQFF.

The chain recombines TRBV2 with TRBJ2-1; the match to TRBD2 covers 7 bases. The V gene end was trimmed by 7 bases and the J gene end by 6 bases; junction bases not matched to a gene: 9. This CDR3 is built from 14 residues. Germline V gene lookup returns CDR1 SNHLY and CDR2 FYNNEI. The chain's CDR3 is CASKGLAVFNEQFF. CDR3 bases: TGTGCCAGCAAGGGCCTAGCGGTATTCAATGAGCAGTTCTTC.

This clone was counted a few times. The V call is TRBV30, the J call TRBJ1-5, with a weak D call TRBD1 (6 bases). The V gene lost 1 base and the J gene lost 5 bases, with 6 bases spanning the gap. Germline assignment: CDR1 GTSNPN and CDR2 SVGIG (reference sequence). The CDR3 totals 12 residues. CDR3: CAWSDRDQPQHF. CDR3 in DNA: TGTGCCTGGAGTGACAGGGATCAGCCCCAGCATTTT. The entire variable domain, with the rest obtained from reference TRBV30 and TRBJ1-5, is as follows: SQTIHQWPATLVQPVGSPLSLECTVEGTSNPNLYWYRQAAGRGLQLLFYSVGIGQISSEVPQNLSASRPQDRQFILSSKKLLLSDSGFYLCAWSDRDQPQHFGDGTRLSIL.

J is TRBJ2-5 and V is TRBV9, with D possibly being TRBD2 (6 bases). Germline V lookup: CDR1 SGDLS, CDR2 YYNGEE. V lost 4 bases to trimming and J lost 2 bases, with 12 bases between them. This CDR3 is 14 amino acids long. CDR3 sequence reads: CASSPPGGQETQYF. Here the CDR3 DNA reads TGTGCCAGCAGCCCCCCCGGGGGACAAGAGACCCAGTACTTC.

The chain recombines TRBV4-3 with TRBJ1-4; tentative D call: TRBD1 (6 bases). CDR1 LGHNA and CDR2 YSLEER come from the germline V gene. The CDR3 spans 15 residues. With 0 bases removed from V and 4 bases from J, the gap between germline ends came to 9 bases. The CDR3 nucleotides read TGCGCCAGCAGCCAAGATCAGGGGCTTAATGAAAAACTGTTTTTT. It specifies CASSQDQGLNEKLFF.

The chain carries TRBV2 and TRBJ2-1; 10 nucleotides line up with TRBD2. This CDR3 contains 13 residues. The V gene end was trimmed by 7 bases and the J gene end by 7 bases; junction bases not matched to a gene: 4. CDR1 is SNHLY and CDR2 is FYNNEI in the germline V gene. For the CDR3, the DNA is TGTGCCAGCATGGGGGGACTAGCGAATGAGCAGTTCTTC. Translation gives CASMGGLANEQFF.

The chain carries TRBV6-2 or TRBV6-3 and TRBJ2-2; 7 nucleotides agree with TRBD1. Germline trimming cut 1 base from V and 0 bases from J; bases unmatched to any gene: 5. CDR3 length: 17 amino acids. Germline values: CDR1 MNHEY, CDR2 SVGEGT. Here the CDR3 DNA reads TGTGCCAGCAGTTACTTCCGGGGACAGACGAACACCGGGGAGCTGTTTTTT. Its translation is CASSYFRGQTNTGELFF.

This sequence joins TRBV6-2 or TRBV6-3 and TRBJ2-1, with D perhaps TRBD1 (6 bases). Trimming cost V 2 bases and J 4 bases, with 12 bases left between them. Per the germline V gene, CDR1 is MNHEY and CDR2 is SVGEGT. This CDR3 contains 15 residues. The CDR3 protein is CASSYRTVPYNEQFF. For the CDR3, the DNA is TGTGCCAGCAGTTACCGGACAGTCCCTTACAATGAGCAGTTCTTC.

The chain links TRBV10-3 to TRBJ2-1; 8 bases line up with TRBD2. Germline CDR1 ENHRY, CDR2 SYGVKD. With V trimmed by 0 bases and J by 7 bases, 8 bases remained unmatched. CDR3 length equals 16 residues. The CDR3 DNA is TGTGCCATCAGTGAGTCGCCGACGGGAGGGAAAAATGAGCAGTTCTTC. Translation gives CAISESPTGGKNEQFF.

CDR3 DNA: TGTGCCAGCAGCTCCACCTCGGGACTAGCGGTTACCCAGTACTTC. This gives the protein CASSSTSGLAVTQYF. The J gene is TRBJ2-5, the V gene TRBV7-9; 11 positions match TRBD2. The length of the CDR3 is 15 residues. J gave up 8 bases and V 4 bases, and 9 bases lay outside the gene matches. Germline CDR1 SEHNR, CDR2 FQNEAQ (reference sequence).

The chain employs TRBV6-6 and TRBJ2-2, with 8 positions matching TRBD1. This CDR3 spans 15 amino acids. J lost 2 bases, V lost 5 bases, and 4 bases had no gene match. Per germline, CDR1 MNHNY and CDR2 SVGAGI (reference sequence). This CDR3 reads CASSPQGVNTGELFF. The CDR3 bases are TGTGCCAGCAGTCCACAGGGGGTTAACACCGGGGAGCTGTTTTTT.

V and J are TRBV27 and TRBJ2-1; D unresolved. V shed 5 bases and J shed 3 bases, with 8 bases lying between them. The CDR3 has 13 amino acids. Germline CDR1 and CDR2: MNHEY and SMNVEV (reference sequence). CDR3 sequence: CASSTGYYNEQFF. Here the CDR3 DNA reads TGTGCCAGCAGTACCGGGTACTACAATGAGCAGTTCTTC.

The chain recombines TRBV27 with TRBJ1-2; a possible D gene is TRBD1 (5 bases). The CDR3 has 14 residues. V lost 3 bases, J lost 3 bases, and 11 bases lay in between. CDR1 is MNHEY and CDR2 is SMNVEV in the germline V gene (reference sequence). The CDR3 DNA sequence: TGTGCCAGCAGTTTCGGGGGGAGAGACTATGGCTACACCTTC. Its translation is CASSFGGRDYGYTF.

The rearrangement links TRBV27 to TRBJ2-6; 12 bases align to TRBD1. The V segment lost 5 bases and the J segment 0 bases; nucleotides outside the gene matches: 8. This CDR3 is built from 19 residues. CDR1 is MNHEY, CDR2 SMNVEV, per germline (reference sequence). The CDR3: CASSKRDRGLSSGANVLTF. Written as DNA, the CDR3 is TGTGCCAGCAGTAAAAGGGACAGGGGGCTAAGCTCTGGGGCCAACGTCCTGACTTTC.